Shown below are 10 T cell receptor beta chains from a single sample sequenced in a study of cytomegalovirus exposure and HLA in healthy donors. Data came from immunoSEQ multiplex PCR; TCRdb stores just in-frame clones and leaves some out. This repertoire shows some 170,000 clones, just under 90% found once; its top ten account for more than 3.5%. Sequenced sample: PBMCs. These receptors were obtained from a man aged 18 to 29 in good health and CMV-seropositive.

The chain links TRBV7-9 to TRBJ2-7, with D unclear. V lost 4 bases to trimming and J lost 4 bases, with 8 bases between them. The CDR3 is made up of 12 amino acids. The germline gives CDR1 SEHNR, CDR2 FQNEAQ (reference sequence). CDR3 amino acids: CASSSPLYEQYF. CDR3 in DNA: TGTGCCAGCAGCTCCCCTTTATACGAGCAGTACTTC.

In this sample, this clone turned up a few times. The chain joins TRBV11-3 to TRBJ1-2; D unclear. V was cut by 5 bases and J by 3 bases, with 10 bases left in between. The CDR3 is made up of 13 amino acids. The germline V gene encodes CDR1 SGHNT and CDR2 YENEEA. Here the CDR3 DNA reads TGTGCCAGCAGCCCGAGGCGGGACTATGGCTACACCTTC. Translation: CASSPRRDYGYTF.

The chain recombines TRBV30 with TRBJ1-1; D uncertain. Germline lookup yields CDR1 GTSNPN and CDR2 SVGIG (reference sequence). The CDR3 consists of 12 residues. Trimming stripped 2 bases from V and 1 base from J, with 5 bases between. The CDR3 DNA reads as TGTGCCTGGAGTCCAGGGAACACTGAAGCTTTCTTT. Translating it yields CAWSPGNTEAFF.

The V and J genes are TRBV7-8 and TRBJ1-5, with TRBD1 matching over 9 bases. CDR3 length: 15 residues. V was pared by 4 bases and J by 6 bases, with 7 bases of the junction left unmatched. Germline V gene data show CDR1 as SGHVS and CDR2 as FQNEAQ. The CDR3 nucleotides read TGTGCCAGCAGCTCCGGGACAGGGAAGGGTCAGCCCCAGCATTTT. Translating it yields CASSSGTGKGQPQHF. The whole variable domain, remainder taken from reference TRBV7-8 and TRBJ1-5, is GAGVSQSPRYKVAKRGQDVALRCDPISGHVSLFWYQQALGQGPEFLTYFQNEAQLDKSGLPSDRFFAERPEGSVSTLKIQRTQQEDSAVYLCASSSGTGKGQPQHFGDGTRLSIL.

V gene TRBV6-1 combines with J gene TRBJ2-3, with D perhaps TRBD2 (5 bases). The CDR3 is 14 residues long. Per the germline V gene, CDR1 is MNHNS and CDR2 is SASEGT. The V end lost 7 bases, the J end lost 3 bases, and 14 bases lay between the germline ends. CDR3 sequence: CASTGSVQTDTQYF. CDR3 in DNA: TGTGCCAGCACGGGGTCGGTGCAAACAGATACGCAGTATTTT.

The chain is built from TRBV6-4 and TRBJ2-1; the match to TRBD2 covers 14 bases. Trimming removed 4 bases from V and 6 bases from J; junction bases left unmatched: 2. CDR3 length: 15 amino acids. Germline values: CDR1 MRHNA, CDR2 SNTAGT. CDR3 sequence reads: CASSGLAGGPNEQFF. The CDR3 DNA reads TGTGCCAGCAGTGGACTAGCGGGAGGGCCCAATGAGCAGTTCTTC.

This rearrangement joins TRBV11-2 to TRBJ2-4; 11 bases align to TRBD2. The germline gives CDR1 SGHAT, CDR2 FQNNGV. The V and J ends lost 4 bases and 9 bases, in that order; junction bases with no gene match: 5. CDR3 size: 14 residues. The CDR3 DNA follows: TGTGCCAGCAGCTCGGGACTAGCGGCGGGCATTCAGTACTTC. Amino acid sequence: CASSSGLAAGIQYF.

The rearrangement links TRBV27 to TRBJ2-2; 9 nucleotides align to TRBD1. J was trimmed by 6 bases and V by 6 bases; bases with no gene match: 5. This CDR3 spans 14 amino acids. Germline CDR1 reads MNHEY; CDR2 reads SMNVEV (reference sequence). CDR3 region: CASRGTGSSGELFF. The CDR3 region has the DNA TGTGCCAGCAGAGGGACAGGGTCGTCCGGGGAGCTGTTTTTT.

The CDR3 DNA reads as TGTGCCAGCAGCGGAGAGACAGGGGGCTACGAGCAGTACTTC. Translated, it gives CASSGETGGYEQYF. This sequence joins TRBV7-6 and TRBJ2-7; 9 nucleotides line up with TRBD1. This CDR3 is 14 amino acids long. Germline CDR1 reads SGHVS; CDR2 reads FNYEAQ. With 5 bases clipped from V and 3 bases from J, the junction kept 5 bases outside the gene matches.

This chain connects TRBV25-1 to TRBJ1-2, with D uncertain. Per germline, CDR1 MGHDK and CDR2 SYGVNS. The CDR3 runs 13 residues. Trimming left V 4 bases short and J 8 bases short, with 14 bases between. This chain's CDR3 is CASSAPGLFGYTF. The CDR3 DNA reads TGTGCCAGCAGTGCACCCGGACTCTTCGGCTACACCTTC.